The 5 T cell receptor beta chains given below trace back to one sample, sequenced in a study of identical twins. One entry per CDR3 protein, called by TCRdb with MiXCR from the 5' RACE reads. The table includes approximately 590,000 distinct CDR3 sequences, 7.5% to 10% detected once. The sample was also linked to a second study, of yellow fever vaccine responses in identical twins.

Sequencing used PBMCs. The receptors originated from a young woman in good health.

This clonotype was counted many times. This chain links TRBV6-2 or TRBV6-3 with TRBJ2-5; 11 bases are shared with TRBD2. Trimming took 5 bases from V and 5 from J; bases not matched to a gene: 7. CDR3 length: 15 amino acids. Germline assignment: CDR1 MNHEY and CDR2 SVGEGT. The CDR3 reads CASSAWIAGGETQYF. The CDR3 nucleotides read TGTGCCAGCAGTGCCTGGATAGCGGGAGGGGAGACCCAGTACTTC.

This clonotype was recorded many times. The J gene is TRBJ2-7, the V gene TRBV14; 7 bases map to TRBD1. Trimming removed 0 bases from V and 2 bases from J; junction bases left unmatched: 7. This CDR3 is 16 amino acids long. The germline CDR1 and CDR2 sequences are SGHDN and FVKESK. The CDR3: CASSQDRATGTYEQYF. CDR3 coding DNA: TGTGCCAGCAGCCAAGATCGAGCGACAGGGACCTACGAGCAGTACTTC.

The V call is TRBV7-2, the J call TRBJ2-5; D perhaps matches TRBD1 (6 bases). Germline V gives CDR1 SGHTA, CDR2 FQGNSA. The CDR3 runs 15 residues. The germline V and J ends were trimmed by 5 bases and 5 bases, with 18 bases remaining between them. The CDR3 region has the DNA TGTGCCAGCAGCCGAGCCATCGGGACAAGGGAGACCCAGTACTTC. Its protein product is CASSRAIGTRETQYF.

J is TRBJ2-1 and V is TRBV3-1, with 7 bases matching TRBD1. The CDR3 is 14 amino acids. J lost 8 bases, V lost 5 bases, and 9 bases had no gene match. Germline lookup yields CDR1 LGHDT and CDR2 YNNKEL (reference sequence). The chain's CDR3 is CASSRQGGLDEQFF. CDR3 DNA: TGTGCCAGCAGCAGACAGGGTGGGTTGGATGAGCAGTTCTTC.

This clonotype was detected ten times or more. This chain links TRBV20-1 with TRBJ2-7; 8 bases fit TRBD1. Losses at the gene ends were 6 bases for V and 0 bases for J; bases not matched to a gene: 7. The CDR3 consists of 14 residues. The germline V gene has CDR1 DFQATT and CDR2 SNEGSKA (reference sequence). This chain's CDR3 is CSAPGQGSSYEQYF. The CDR3, as DNA: TGCAGTGCGCCAGGACAGGGAAGCTCCTACGAGCAGTACTTC.